This T cell receptor (beta chain) emerged from a study of blood T cell repertoires in COVID-19. Whole-study context: The study drew acute and convalescent COVID-19 samples from the United States, Italy and Spain.

The germline V gene has CDR1 MNHEY and CDR2 SVGEGT. The CDR3 has 14 residues. Losses at the gene ends were 0 bases for V and 7 bases for J; bases not matched to a gene: 5. Per the authors' pipeline: Amplification with reference gene primers provided the estimates of nucleated cell counts. Generated by immunoSEQ multiplex PCR, the TCRdb table keeps only in-frame clones and is missing some. The V and J calls and clone size were taken over from that table, and D and trimming were inferred from the DNA. The data contain around 250,000 clones, approximately 82% of them seen just once; the ten biggest clones take up under 2%.

This chain links TRBV6-2 or TRBV6-3 with TRBJ1-2; 7 positions agree with TRBD1. Material for sequencing was peripheral blood. The TCR originated in a woman of 80 years or more with acute or convalescent COVID-19. CDR3 DNA: TGTGCCAGCAGTTACTCGAGGGGGCTACGTGGCTACACCTTC. This translates into CASSYSRGLRGYTF.